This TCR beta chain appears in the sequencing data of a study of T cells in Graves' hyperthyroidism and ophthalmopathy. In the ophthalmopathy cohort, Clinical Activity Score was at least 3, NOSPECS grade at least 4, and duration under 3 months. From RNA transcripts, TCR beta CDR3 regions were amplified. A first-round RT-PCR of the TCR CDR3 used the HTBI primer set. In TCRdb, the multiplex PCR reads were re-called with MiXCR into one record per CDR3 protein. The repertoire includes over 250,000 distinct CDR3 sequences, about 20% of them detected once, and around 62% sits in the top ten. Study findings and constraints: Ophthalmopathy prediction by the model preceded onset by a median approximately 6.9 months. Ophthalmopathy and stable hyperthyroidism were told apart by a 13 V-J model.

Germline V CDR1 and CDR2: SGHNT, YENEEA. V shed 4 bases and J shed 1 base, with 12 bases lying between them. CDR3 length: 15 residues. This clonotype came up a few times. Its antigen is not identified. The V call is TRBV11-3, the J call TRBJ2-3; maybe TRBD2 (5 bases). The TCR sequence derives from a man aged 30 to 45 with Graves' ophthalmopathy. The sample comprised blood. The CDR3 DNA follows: TGTGCCAGCAGCTCAATCGGAGGAGGCACAGATACGCAGTATTTT. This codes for CASSSIGGGTDTQYF.